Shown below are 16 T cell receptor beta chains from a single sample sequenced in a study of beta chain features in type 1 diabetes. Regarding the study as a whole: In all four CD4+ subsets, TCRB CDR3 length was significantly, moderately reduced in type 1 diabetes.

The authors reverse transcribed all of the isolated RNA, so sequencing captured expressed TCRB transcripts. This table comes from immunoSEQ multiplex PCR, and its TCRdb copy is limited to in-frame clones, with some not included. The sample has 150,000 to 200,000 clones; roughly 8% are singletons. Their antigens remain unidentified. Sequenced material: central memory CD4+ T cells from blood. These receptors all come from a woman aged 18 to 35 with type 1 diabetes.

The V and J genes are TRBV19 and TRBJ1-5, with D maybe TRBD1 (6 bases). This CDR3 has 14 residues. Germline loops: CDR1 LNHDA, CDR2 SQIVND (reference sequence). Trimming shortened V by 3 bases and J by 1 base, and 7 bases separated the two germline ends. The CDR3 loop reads CASSITGSNQPQHF. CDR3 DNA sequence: TGTGCCAGTAGTATCACAGGGAGCAATCAGCCCCAGCATTTT.

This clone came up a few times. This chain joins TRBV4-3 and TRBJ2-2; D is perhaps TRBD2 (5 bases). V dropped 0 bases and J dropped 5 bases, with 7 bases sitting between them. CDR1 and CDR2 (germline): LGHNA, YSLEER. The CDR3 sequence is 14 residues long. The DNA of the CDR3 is TGCGCCAGCAGCCAAGAAAGAGGGACCGGGGAGCTGTTTTTT. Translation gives CASSQERGTGELFF.

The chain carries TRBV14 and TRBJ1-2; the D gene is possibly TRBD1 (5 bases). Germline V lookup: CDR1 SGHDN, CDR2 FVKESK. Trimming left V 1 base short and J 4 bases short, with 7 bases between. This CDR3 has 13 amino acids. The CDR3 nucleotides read TGTGCCAGCAGCCAAGGACAGACCTATGGCTACACCTTC. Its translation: CASSQGQTYGYTF.

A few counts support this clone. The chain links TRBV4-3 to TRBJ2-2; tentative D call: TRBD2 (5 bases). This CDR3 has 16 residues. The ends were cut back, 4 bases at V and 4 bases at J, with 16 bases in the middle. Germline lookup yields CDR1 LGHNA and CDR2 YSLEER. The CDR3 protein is CASSPARAGGTGELFF. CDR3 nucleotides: TGCGCCAGCAGCCCAGCGAGGGCGGGTGGCACCGGGGAGCTGTTTTTT.

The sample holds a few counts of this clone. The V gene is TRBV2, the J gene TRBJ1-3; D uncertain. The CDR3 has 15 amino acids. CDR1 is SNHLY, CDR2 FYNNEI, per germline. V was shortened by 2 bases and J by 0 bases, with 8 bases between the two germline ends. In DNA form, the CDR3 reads TGTGCCAGCAGTGAATTAACGGTCTCTGGAAACACCATATATTTT. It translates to CASSELTVSGNTIYF. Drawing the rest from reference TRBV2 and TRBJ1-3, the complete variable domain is EPEVTQTPSHQVTQMGQEVILRCVPISNHLYFYWYRQILGQKVEFLVSFYNNEISEKSEIFDDQFSVERPDGSNFTLKIRSTKLEDSAMYFCASSELTVSGNTIYFGEGSWLTVV.

CDR3 bases: TGTGCCAGTAGTATTAGCTACAATGAGCAGTTCTTC. Translating gives CASSISYNEQFF. The rearrangement links TRBV19 to TRBJ2-1; no firm D call. Trimming removed 3 bases at V and 3 bases at J, with 3 bases between. The CDR3 consists of 12 residues. The germline CDR1 and CDR2 sequences are LNHDA and SQIVND (reference sequence). The whole variable domain, remainder taken from reference TRBV19 and TRBJ2-1, is DGGITQSPKYLFRKEGQNVTLSCEQNLNHDAMYWYRQDPGQGLRLIYYSQIVNDFQKGDIAEGYSVSREKKESFPLTVTSAQKNPTAFYLCASSISYNEQFFGPGTRLTVL.

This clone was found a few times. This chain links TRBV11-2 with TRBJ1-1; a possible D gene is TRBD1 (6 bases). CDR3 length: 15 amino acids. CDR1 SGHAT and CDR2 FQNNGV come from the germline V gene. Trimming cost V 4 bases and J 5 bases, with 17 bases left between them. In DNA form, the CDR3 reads TGTGCCAGCAGCTCCCGAGGGGGTTCTTGGACTGAAGCTTTCTTT. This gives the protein CASSSRGGSWTEAFF.

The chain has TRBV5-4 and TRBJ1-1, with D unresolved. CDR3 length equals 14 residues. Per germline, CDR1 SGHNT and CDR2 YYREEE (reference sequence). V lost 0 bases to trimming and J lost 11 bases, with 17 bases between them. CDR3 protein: CASSLAGGQIRAFF. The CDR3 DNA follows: TGTGCCAGCAGCTTGGCGGGCGGGCAAATAAGGGCTTTCTTT. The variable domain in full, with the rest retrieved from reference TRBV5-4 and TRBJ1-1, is ETGVTQSPTHLIKTRGQQVTLRCSSQSGHNTVSWYQQALGQGPQFIFQYYREEENGRGNFPPRFSGLQFPNYSSELNVNALELDDSALYLCASSLAGGQIRAFFGQGTRLTVV.

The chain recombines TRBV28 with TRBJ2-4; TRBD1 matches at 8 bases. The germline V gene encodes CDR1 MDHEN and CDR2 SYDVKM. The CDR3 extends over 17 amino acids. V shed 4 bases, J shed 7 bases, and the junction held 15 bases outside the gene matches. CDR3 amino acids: CASSSALVDRVVNIQYF. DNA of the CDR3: TGTGCCAGCAGTTCAGCTCTTGTGGACAGGGTGGTGAACATTCAGTACTTC.

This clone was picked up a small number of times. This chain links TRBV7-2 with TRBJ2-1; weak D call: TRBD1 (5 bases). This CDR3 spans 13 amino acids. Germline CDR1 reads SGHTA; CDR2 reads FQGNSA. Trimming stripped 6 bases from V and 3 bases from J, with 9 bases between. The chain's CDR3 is CASRSGHYNEQFF. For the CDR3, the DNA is TGTGCCAGCAGGAGTGGACACTACAATGAGCAGTTCTTC.

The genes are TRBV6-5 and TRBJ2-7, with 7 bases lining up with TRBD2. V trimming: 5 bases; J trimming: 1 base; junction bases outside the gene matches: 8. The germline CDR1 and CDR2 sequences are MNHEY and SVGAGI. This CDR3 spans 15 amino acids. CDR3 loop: CASSPSSGRSYEQYF. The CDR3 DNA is TGTGCCAGCAGTCCGAGTAGCGGGCGTTCCTACGAGCAGTACTTC.

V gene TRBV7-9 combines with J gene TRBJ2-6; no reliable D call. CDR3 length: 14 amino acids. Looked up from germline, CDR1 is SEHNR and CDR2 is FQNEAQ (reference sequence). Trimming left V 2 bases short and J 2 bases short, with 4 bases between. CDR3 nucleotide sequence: TGTGCCAGCAGCTTAATCGCTGGGGCCAACGTCCTGACTTTC. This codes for CASSLIAGANVLTF.

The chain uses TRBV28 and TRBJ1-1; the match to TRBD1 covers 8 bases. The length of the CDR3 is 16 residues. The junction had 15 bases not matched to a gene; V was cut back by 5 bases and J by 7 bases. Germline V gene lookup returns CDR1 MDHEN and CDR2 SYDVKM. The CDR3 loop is CASSVPPGTGTFEAFF. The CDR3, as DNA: TGTGCCAGCAGTGTACCTCCCGGGACAGGAACTTTTGAAGCTTTCTTT.

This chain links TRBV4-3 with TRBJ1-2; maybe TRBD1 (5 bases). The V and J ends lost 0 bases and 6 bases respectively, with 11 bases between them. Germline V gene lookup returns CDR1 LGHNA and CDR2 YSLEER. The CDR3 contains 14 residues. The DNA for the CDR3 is TGCGCCAGCAGCCAAGACCAGGGTTCCGATGGCTACACCTTC. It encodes CASSQDQGSDGYTF.

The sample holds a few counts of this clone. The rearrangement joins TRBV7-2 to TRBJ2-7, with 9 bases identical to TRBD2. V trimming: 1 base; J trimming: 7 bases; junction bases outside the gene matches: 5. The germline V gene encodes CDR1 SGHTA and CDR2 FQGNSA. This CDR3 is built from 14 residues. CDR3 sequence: CASSLGGGAREQYF. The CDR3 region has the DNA TGTGCCAGCAGCTTAGGCGGGGGGGCTAGGGAGCAGTACTTC.

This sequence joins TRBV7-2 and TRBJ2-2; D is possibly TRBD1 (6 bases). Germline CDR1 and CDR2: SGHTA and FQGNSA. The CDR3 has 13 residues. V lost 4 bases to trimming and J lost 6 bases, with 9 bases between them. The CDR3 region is CASSSQGSGELFF. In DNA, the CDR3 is TGTGCCAGCAGCTCACAGGGATCCGGGGAGCTGTTTTTT.